The entry below describes one T cell receptor (beta chain). These data come from a study of blood T cell repertoires in COVID-19. Study-level information: The United States, Italy and Spain supplied acute and convalescent COVID-19 samples. From T cells, B-cell-depleted T cells, or PBMCs came the material, which was cDNA or gDNA.

Germline CDR1 and CDR2: SGHAT and FQNNGV. V lost 4 bases, J lost 5 bases, and 18 bases lay in between. The CDR3 consists of 16 residues. Original analysis: How many nucleated cells were present was estimated from reference gene primer amplification. Generated by immunoSEQ multiplex PCR, the TCRdb table keeps only in-frame clones and is missing some. That table is the source of V, J and clone size, and D and trimming were worked out from the DNA. The table lists tens of thousands of clones, around nine tenths of them singletons, with about a fifth in the top ten. Sequenced material: peripheral blood. This chain links TRBV11-2 with TRBJ2-4, with D perhaps TRBD2 (6 bases). The clonotype was recovered from a woman in her forties or fifties with active or convalescent COVID-19. Here the CDR3 DNA reads TGTGCCAGCAGCTGGATGACTAGTCCCCAAGAAAACATTCAGTACTTC. As protein: CASSWMTSPQENIQYF.